Listed below are T cell receptor beta chains from one sample, sequenced in a study of low-dose radiotherapy and immunotherapy resistance in tumors. TCRdb ran MiXCR on the reads and lists one entry per CDR3 protein. Of about 97,000 distinct CDR3 sequences listed, roughly 20% are singletons. This specimen was PBMCs, taken after low-dose radiotherapy plus immunotherapy. These receptor sequences come from a male donor with prostate cancer. Both conserved end residues are part of each CDR3. Each record gives: D gene, V gene, clone size, J gene, CDR3 protein, CDR3 DNA. D genes are given only for firm matches. Clone size appears in some rows only: once, few, many, or a class for an expanded clone.

.,TRBV7-2,many,TRBJ2-7,CASSFPSHNYISHEQYF,TGTGCCAGCAGCTTCCCCAGTCATAACTACATATCTCACGAGCAGTACTTC
.,TRBV11-2,few,TRBJ2-5,CASSLVLHLQETQYF,TGTGCCAGCAGCTTAGTTTTACATTTACAAGAGACCCAGTACTTC
.,TRBV5-1,.,TRBJ1-2,CASSLDRLLDYTF,TGCGCCAGCAGCTTGGACAGGCTGCTAGACTACACCTTC
.,TRBV6-1,few,TRBJ2-1,CASSQQGTVYDEQFF,TGTGCCAGCAGCCAGCAGGGAACGGTTTATGATGAGCAGTTCTTC
.,TRBV24-1,many,TRBJ2-1,CATSLDSNEQFF,TGTGCCACTAGCCTTGACAGCAATGAGCAGTTCTTC
.,TRBV20-1,.,TRBJ1-2,CSARNQEAQHGYTF,TGCAGTGCTAGGAACCAGGAAGCGCAGCATGGCTACACCTTC
TRBD2,TRBV3-1,many,TRBJ2-1,CASSPTGTSGSFNEQFF,TGTGCCAGCAGTCCCACCGGGACTAGCGGATCTTTCAATGAGCAGTTCTTC
.,TRBV6-2/TRBV6-3,.,TRBJ2-3,CASSARGESTDTQYF,TGTGCCAGCAGTGCTAGGGGGGAAAGCACAGATACGCAGTATTTT
TRBD2,TRBV5-8,many,TRBJ2-7,CASSPGTSGLVQYF,TGTGCCAGCAGCCCCGGGACTAGCGGACTGGTGCAGTACTTC
.,TRBV11-3,many,TRBJ2-5,CASSFHISRGLREETQYF,TGTGCCAGCAGCTTTCACATCTCCAGGGGTTTACGGGAAGAGACCCAGTACTTC
TRBD1,TRBV10-2,many,TRBJ2-2,CASSLGTGGTGELFF,TGCGCCAGCAGCCTTGGGACAGGGGGCACCGGGGAGCTGTTTTTT
.,TRBV3-1,many,TRBJ2-7,CASSPNRRSYEQYF,TGTGCCAGCAGCCCCAACAGGCGCTCCTACGAGCAGTACTTC
.,TRBV4-1,few,TRBJ1-1,CASSQPRKNTEAFF,TGCGCCAGCAGCCAACCCCGGAAGAACACTGAAGCTTTCTTT
.,TRBV15,many,TRBJ2-6,CATIDSSGANVLTF,TGTGCCACCATTGACAGCTCTGGGGCCAACGTCCTGACTTTC
.,TRBV5-1,many,TRBJ1-2,CASSFGRTTNYGYTF,TGCGCCAGCAGCTTTGGGAGGACAACTAACTATGGCTACACCTTC
TRBD2,TRBV7-2,many,TRBJ2-5,CASSYTRGRFGETQYF,TGTGCCAGCAGCTACACGCGGGGGAGGTTTGGAGAGACCCAGTACTTC
TRBD2,TRBV2,many,TRBJ2-3,CASSAGTSDSTDTQYF,TGTGCCAGCAGTGCTGGGACTAGCGATAGCACAGATACGCAGTATTTT
TRBD2,TRBV20-1,many,TRBJ2-7,CSAIPSGGAGAYEQYF,TGCAGTGCTATACCCAGCGGGGGGGCCGGGGCCTACGAGCAGTACTTC